Listed below are T cell receptor beta chains from one sample, sequenced in a study of T cell repertoires in cytomegalovirus infection. Their recognized antigens are unknown. TCRdb itself ran the reads through MiXCR, one entry per CDR3 protein. In the table there are under 500,000 distinct CDR3 sequences, about 42% of which are singletons. The sample in question was cultured PBMCs, obtained from culture after CMV antigen stimulation. Receptor source: a human donor in good health (CMV status not recorded). Some clones in this sample may be carry-over from other donors' samples. CDR3s include the opening cysteine and the closing phenylalanine or tryptophan. A D gene is named only where the DNA matches it firmly.

d_gene | j_gene | v_gene | CDR3aa
- | TRBJ2-3 | TRBV6-6 | CASSYSRGRGDTQYF
- | TRBJ2-2 | TRBV11-2 | CASSLAPLATGTTGELFF
TRBD2 | TRBJ2-3 | TRBV4-3 | CASSPDSRGFTDTRYF
- | TRBJ1-5 | TRBV7-8 | CASSLVLGESNQPQHF
- | TRBJ1-1 | TRBV29-1 | CSAGAPFTEAFF
- | TRBJ1-1 | TRBV6-6 | CASSYSYSANTEAFF
- | TRBJ2-1 | TRBV12-3/TRBV12-4 | CASSPPEPDDEQFF
- | TRBJ2-5 | TRBV6-1 | CASSEVSSGYF
TRBD2 | TRBJ2-3 | TRBV7-2 | CASSPGSGSGSTQYF
- | TRBJ1-4 | TRBV7-8 | CASSLALTEATNEKLFF
- | TRBJ2-4 | TRBV25-1 | CASSEGIAKNIQYF
- | TRBJ2-3 | TRBV19 | CASSIAAGATDTQYF
TRBD2 | TRBJ2-2 | TRBV3-1 | CASSASFLQGLAGGRTGELFF
TRBD2 | TRBJ2-3 | TRBV6-1 | CASRAGLITDTQYF
TRBD1 | TRBJ1-5 | TRBV20-1 | CSARRDRGYSNQPQHF
- | TRBJ2-7 | TRBV10-2 | CASMRRTAYPYEQYF
TRBD2 | TRBJ2-3 | TRBV28 | CASSFLVAGGTQSTDTQYF
- | TRBJ1-3 | TRBV7-8 | CASSLVSWVSGNTIYF